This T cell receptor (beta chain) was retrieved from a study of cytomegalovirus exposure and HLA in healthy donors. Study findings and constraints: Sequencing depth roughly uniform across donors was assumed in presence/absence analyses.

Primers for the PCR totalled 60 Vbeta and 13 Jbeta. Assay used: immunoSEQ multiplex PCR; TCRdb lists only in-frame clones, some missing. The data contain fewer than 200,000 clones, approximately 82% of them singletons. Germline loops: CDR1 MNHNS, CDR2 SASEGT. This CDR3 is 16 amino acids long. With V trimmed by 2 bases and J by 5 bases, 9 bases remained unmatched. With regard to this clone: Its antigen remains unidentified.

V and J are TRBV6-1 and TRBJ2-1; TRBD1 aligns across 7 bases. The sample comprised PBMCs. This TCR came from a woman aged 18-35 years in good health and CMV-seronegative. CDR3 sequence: CASSEPKYDRDNEQFF. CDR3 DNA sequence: TGTGCCAGCAGTGAACCTAAGTACGACAGGGACAATGAGCAGTTCTTC.